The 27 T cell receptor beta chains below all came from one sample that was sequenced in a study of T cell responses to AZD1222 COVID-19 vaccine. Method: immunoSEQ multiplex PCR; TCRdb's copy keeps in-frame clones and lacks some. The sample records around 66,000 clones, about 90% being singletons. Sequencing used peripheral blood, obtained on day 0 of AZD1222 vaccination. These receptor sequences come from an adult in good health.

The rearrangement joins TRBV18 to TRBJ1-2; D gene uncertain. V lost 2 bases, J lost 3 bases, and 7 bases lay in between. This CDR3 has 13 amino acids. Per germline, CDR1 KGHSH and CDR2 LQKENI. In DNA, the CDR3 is TGTGCCAGCTCACCAGCAGAACACTATGGCTACACCTTC. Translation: CASSPAEHYGYTF.

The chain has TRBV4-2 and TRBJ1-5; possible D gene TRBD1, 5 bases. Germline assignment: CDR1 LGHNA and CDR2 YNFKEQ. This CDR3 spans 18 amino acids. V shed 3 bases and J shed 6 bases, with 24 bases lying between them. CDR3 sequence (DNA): TGTGCCAGCAGCCATGTTGAGGGGCAGGGTCGGAGTAGTCAGCCCCAGCATTTT. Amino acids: CASSHVEGQGRSSQPQHF.

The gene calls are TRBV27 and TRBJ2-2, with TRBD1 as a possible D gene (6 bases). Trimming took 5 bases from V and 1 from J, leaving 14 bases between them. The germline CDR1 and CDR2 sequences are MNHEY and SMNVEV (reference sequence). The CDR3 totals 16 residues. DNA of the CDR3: TGTGCCAGCAGTCCGTGGGACAATCGGAACACCGGGGAGCTGTTTTTT. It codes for CASSPWDNRNTGELFF.

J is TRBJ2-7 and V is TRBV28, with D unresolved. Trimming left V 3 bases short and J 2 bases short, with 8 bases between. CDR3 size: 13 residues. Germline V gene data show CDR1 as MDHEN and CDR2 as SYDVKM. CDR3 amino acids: CASSFVATYEQYF. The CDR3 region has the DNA TGTGCCAGCAGTTTCGTAGCAACCTACGAGCAGTACTTC.

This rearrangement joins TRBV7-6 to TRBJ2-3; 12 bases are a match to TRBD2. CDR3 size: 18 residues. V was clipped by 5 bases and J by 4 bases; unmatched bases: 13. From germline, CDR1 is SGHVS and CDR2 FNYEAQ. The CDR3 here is CASSPRQLAGGRADTQYF. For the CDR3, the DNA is TGTGCCAGCAGCCCACGACAACTAGCGGGAGGTCGCGCAGATACGCAGTATTTT.

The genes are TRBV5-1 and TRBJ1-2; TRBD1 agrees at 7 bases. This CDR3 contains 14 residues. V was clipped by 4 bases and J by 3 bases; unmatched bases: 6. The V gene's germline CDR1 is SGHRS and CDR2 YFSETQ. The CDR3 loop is CASSPEGADYGYTF. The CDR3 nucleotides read TGCGCCAGCAGCCCCGAGGGGGCCGACTATGGCTACACCTTC. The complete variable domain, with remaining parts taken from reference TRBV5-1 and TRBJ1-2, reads KAGVTQTPRYLIKTRGQQVTLSCSPISGHRSVSWYQQTPGQGLQFLFEYFSETQRNKGNFPGRFSGRQFSNSRSEMNVSTLELGDSALYLCASSPEGADYGYTFGSGTRLTVV.

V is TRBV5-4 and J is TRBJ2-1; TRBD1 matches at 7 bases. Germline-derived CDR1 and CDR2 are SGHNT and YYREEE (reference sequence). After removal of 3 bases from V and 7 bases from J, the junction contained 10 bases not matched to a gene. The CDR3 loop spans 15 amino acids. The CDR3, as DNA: TGTGCCAGCAGCTCGACGGGGAACAGGGGTAATGAGCAGTTCTTC. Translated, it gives CASSSTGNRGNEQFF.

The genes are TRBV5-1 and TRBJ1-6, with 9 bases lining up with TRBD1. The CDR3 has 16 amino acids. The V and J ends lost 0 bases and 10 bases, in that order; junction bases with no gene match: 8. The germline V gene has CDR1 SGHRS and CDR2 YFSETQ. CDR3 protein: CASSLDSGTGRSPLHF. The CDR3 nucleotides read TGCGCCAGCAGCTTGGACTCCGGGACAGGGCGCTCACCCCTCCACTTT.

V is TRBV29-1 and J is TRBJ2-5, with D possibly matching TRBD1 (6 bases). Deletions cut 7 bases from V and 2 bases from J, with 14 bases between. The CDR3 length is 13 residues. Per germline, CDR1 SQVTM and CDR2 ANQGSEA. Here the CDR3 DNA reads TGCAGCGCTCGATCGACAGGACAAGAGACCCAGTACTTC. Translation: CSARSTGQETQYF.

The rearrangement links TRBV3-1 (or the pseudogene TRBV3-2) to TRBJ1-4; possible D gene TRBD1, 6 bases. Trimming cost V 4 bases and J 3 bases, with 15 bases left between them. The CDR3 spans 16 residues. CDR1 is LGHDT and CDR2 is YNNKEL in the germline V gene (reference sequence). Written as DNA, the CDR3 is TGTGCCAGCAGCCTGGGACTCCGACAGGCTAATGAAAAACTGTTTTTT. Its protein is CASSLGLRQANEKLFF.

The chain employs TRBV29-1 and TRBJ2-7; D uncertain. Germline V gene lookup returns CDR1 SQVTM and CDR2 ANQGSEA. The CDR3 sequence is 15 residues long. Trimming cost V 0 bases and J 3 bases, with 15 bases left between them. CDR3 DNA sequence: TGCAGCGTTGAAGAAGTCAGAGCGACTCGCTACGAGCAGTACTTC. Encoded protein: CSVEEVRATRYEQYF.

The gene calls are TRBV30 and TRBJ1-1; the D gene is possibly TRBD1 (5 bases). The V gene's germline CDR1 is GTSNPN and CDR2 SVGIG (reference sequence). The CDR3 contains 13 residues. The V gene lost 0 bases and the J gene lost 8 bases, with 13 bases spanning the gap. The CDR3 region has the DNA TGTGCCTGGAGTGTACGTCGGGACTCGGAAGCTTTCTTT. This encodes CAWSVRRDSEAFF.

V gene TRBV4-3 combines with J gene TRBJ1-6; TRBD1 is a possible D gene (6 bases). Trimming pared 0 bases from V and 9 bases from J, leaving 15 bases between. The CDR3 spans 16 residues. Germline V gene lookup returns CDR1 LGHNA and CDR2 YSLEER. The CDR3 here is CASSQDLAGVGSPLHF. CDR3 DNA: TGCGCCAGCAGCCAAGATTTGGCAGGGGTGGGTTCACCCCTCCACTTT.

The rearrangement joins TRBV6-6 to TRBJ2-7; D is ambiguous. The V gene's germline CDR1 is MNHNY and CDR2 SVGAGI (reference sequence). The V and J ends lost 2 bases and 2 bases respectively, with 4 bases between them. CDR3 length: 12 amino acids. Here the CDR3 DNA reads TGTGCCAGCAGTTACCAGACCTACGAGCAGTACTTC. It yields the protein CASSYQTYEQYF.

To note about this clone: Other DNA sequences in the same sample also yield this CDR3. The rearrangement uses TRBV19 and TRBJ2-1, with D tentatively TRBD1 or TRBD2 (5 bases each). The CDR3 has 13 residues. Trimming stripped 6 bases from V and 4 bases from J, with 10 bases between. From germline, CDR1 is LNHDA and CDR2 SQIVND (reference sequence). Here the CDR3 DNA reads TGTGCCAGTAGCGGGACCGGATACAATGAGCAGTTCTTC. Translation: CASSGTGYNEQFF.

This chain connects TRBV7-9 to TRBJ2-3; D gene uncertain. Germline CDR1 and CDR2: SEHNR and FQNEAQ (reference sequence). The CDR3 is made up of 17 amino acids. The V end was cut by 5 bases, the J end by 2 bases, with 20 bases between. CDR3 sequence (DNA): TGTGCCAGCAGCCCCCTACCAAGCCGATCCCACACAGATACGCAGTATTTT. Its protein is CASSPLPSRSHTDTQYF.

The CDR3 loop is CASSVEERGGPETQYF. The CDR3 coding sequence is TGTGCCAGCAGCGTAGAGGAGAGAGGGGGGCCGGAGACCCAGTACTTC. The chain employs TRBV9 and TRBJ2-5; D tentatively reads TRBD1 or TRBD2 (6 bases each). Germline-derived CDR1 and CDR2 are SGDLS and YYNGEE. The V gene lost 0 bases and the J gene lost 5 bases, with 17 bases spanning the gap. The CDR3 is 16 residues long.

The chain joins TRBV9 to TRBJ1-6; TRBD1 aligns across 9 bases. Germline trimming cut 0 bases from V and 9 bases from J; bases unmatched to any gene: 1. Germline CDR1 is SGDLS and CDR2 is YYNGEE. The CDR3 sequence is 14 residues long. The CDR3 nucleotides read TGTGCCAGCAGCGTAGAGGGACAGGGTTCACCCCTCCACTTT. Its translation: CASSVEGQGSPLHF. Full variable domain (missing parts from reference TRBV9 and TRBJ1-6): DSGVTQTPKHLITATGQRVTLRCSPRSGDLSVYWYQQSLDQGLQFLIQYYNGEERAKGNILERFSAQQFPDLHSELNLSSLELGDSALYFCASSVEGQGSPLHFGNGTRLTVT.

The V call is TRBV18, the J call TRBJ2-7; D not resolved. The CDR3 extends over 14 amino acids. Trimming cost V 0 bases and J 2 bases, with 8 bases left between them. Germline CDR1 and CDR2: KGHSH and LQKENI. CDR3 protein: CASSPPGQTYEQYF. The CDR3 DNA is TGTGCCAGCTCACCACCAGGGCAGACCTACGAGCAGTACTTC.

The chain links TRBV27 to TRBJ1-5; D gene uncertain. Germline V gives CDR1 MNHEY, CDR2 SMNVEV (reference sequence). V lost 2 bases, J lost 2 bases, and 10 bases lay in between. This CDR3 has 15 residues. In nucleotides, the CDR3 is TGTGCCAGCAGTTTACAGCCCATTGGCAATCAGCCCCAGCATTTT. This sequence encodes CASSLQPIGNQPQHF.

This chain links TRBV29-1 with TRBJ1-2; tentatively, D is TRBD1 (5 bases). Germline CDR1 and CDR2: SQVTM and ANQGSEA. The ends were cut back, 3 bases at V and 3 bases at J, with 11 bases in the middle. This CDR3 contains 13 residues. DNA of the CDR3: TGCAGCGTTGAGAAGTTGGGGGACTATGGCTACACCTTC. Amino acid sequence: CSVEKLGDYGYTF.

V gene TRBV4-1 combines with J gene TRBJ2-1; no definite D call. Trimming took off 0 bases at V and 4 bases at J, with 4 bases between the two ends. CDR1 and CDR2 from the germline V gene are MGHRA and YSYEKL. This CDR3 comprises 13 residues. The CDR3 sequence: CASSQDSYNEQFF. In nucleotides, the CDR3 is TGCGCCAGCAGCCAAGACAGTTACAATGAGCAGTTCTTC.

CDR3 sequence: CASSLVSNTEAFF. In DNA form, the CDR3 reads TGTGCCAGCAGCTTGGTATCGAACACTGAAGCTTTCTTT. The chain joins TRBV5-8 to TRBJ1-1, with D hard to call. The germline CDR1 and CDR2 sequences are SGHTS and YDEGEE. CDR3 length equals 13 residues. Trimming left V 0 bases short and J 1 base short, with 4 bases between.

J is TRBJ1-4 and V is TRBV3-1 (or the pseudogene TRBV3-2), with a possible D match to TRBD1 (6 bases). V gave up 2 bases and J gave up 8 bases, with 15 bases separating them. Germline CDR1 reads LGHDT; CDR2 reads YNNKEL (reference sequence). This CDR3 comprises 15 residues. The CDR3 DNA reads TGTGCCAGCAGCCAATCGGGCAGGGGAGACGAAAAACTGTTTTTT. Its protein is CASSQSGRGDEKLFF.

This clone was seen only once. CDR3: CASTPGERAKNIQYF. DNA of the CDR3: TGTGCCAGCACTCCGGGGGAAAGGGCCAAAAACATTCAGTACTTC. V usage is TRBV6-6 and J usage is TRBJ2-4, with D maybe TRBD2 (6 bases). Trimming removed 7 bases at V and 1 base at J, with 14 bases between. Germline V lookup: CDR1 MNHNY, CDR2 SVGAGI (reference sequence). CDR3 length: 15 residues.

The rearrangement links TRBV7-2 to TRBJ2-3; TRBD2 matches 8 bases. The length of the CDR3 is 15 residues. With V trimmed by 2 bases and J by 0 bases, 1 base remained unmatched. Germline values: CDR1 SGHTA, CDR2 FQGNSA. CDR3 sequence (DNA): TGTGCCAGCAGCTTACCTAGCGGGAGCACAGATACGCAGTATTTT. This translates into CASSLPSGSTDTQYF.

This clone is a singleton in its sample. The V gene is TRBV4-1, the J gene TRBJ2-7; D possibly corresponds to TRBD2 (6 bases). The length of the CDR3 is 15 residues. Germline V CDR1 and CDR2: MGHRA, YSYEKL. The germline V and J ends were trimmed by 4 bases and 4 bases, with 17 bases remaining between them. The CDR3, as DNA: TGCGCCAGCAGCCCCCCGGTAGCGGAGGGTTACGAGCAGTACTTC. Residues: CASSPPVAEGYEQYF.